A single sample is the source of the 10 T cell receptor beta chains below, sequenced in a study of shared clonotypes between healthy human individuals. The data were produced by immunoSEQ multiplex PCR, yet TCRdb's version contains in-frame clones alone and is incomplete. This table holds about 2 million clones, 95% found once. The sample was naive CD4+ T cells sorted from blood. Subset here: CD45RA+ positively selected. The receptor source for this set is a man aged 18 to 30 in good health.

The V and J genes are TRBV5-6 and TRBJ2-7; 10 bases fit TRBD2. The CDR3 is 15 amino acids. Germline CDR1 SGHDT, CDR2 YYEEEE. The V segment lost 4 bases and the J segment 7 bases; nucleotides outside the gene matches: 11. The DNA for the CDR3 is TGTGCCAGCAGCGGGCAAGCGGGAGGGCCGGGGGAGCAGTACTTC. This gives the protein CASSGQAGGPGEQYF.

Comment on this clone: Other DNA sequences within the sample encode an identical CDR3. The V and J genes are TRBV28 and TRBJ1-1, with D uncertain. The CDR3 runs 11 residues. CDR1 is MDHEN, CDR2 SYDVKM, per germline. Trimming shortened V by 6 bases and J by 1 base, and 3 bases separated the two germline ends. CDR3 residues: CASRQNTEAFF. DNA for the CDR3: TGTGCCAGCAGGCAGAACACTGAAGCTTTCTTT.

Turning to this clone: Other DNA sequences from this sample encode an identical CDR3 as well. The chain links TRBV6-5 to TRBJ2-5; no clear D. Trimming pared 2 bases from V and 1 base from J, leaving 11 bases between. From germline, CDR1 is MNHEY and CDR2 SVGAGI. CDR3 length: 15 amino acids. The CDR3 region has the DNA TGTGCCAGCAGTTACGAGCCAGCCCGCCAAGAGACCCAGTACTTC. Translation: CASSYEPARQETQYF.

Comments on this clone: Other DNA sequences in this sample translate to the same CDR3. The CDR3 sequence: CASTSYSNQPQHF. The CDR3 DNA sequence: TGTGCCAGCACGTCCTATAGCAATCAGCCCCAGCATTTT. J is TRBJ1-5 and V is TRBV2; D is uncertain. Trimming stripped 7 bases from V and 0 bases from J, with 7 bases between. The germline CDR1 and CDR2 sequences are SNHLY and FYNNEI. This CDR3 spans 13 amino acids.

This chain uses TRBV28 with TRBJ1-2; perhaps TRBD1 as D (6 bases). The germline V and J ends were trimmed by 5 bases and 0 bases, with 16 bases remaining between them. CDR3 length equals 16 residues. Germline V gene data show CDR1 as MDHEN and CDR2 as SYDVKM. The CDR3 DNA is TGTGCCAGCAGTGAACTGACAGGTCGGACTAACTATGGCTACACCTTC. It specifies CASSELTGRTNYGYTF.

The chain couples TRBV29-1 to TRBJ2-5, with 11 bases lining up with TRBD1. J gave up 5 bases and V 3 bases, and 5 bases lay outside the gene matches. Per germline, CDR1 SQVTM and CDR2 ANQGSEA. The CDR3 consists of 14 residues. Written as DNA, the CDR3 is TGCAGCGTTGATTGGACAGGGGGCAGTGAGACCCAGTACTTC. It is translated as CSVDWTGGSETQYF. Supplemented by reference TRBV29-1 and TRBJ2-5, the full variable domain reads SAVISQKPSRDICQRGTSLTIQCQVDSQVTMMFWYRQQPGQSLTLIATANQGSEATYESGFVIDKFPISRPNLTFSTLTVSNMSPEDSSIYLCSVDWTGGSETQYFGPGTRLLVL.

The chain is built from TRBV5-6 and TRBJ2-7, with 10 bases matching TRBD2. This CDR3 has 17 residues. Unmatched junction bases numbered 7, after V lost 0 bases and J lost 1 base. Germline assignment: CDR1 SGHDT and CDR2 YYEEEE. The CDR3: CASSLAWTSGLSYEQYF. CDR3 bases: TGTGCCAGCAGCTTGGCCTGGACTAGCGGACTATCCTACGAGCAGTACTTC.

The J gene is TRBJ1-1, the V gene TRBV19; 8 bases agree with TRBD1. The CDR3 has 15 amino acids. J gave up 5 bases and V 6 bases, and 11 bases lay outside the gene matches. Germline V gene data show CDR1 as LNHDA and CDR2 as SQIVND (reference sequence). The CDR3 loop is CASSNPGQGRTEAFF. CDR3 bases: TGTGCCAGTAGCAACCCAGGACAGGGACGGACTGAAGCTTTCTTT. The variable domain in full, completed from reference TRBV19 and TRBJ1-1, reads DGGITQSPKYLFRKEGQNVTLSCEQNLNHDAMYWYRQDPGQGLRLIYYSQIVNDFQKGDIAEGYSVSREKKESFPLTVTSAQKNPTAFYLCASSNPGQGRTEAFFGQGTRLTVV.

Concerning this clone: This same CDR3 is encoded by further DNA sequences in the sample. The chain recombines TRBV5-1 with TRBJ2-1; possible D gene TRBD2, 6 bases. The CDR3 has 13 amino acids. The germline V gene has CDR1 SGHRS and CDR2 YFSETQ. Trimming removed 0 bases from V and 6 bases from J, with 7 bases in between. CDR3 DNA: TGCGCCAGCAGCTTGGCGGGAGTCAATGAGCAGTTCTTC. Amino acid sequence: CASSLAGVNEQFF. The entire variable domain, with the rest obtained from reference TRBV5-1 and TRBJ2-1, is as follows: KAGVTQTPRYLIKTRGQQVTLSCSPISGHRSVSWYQQTPGQGLQFLFEYFSETQRNKGNFPGRFSGRQFSNSRSEMNVSTLELGDSALYLCASSLAGVNEQFFGPGTRLTVL.

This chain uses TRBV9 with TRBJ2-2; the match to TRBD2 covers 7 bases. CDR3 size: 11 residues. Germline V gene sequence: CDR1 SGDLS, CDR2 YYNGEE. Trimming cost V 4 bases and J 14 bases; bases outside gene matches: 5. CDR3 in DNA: TGTGCCAGCAGCCGCGGGGAGGGCCTGTTTTTT. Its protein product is CASSRGEGLFF. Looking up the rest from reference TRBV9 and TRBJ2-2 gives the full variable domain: DSGVTQTPKHLITATGQRVTLRCSPRSGDLSVYWYQQSLDQGLQFLIQYYNGEERAKGNILERFSAQQFPDLHSELNLSSLELGDSALYFCASSRGEGLFFGEGSRLTVL.